This TCR beta chain was recovered during a study of PD-1 blockade in classical Hodgkin lymphoma. General study results and limits: CD4+ but not CD8+ TCR diversity rose significantly by C4D1. Lower baseline TCR diversity marked trial partial responders and progressors.

All patients experienced relapse after autologous stem cell transplantation, and brentuximab vedotin exposure was variable. Best overall response was complete response, partial response or progressive disease in these relapsed/refractory classical Hodgkin lymphoma patients. Assay: immunoSEQ multiplex PCR; the TCRdb copy retains only in-frame clones and omits some. The sample consists of thousands of clones, roughly three quarters of them appearing once. Germline CDR1 and CDR2: SGHTS and YDEGEE. This CDR3 has 14 residues. After removal of 6 bases from V and 4 bases from J, the junction contained 10 bases not matched to a gene. Of note for this clone: Its antigen is undetermined.

This clonotype was sampled from a human donor with classical Hodgkin lymphoma. The chain has TRBV5-8 and TRBJ2-7, with 7 bases that match TRBD1. Material: peripheral blood mononuclear cells (PBMCs), obtained before the second cycle of nivolumab. CDR3 sequence (DNA): TGTGCCAGCATGCACGGGACAGTTGGGTACGAGCAGTACTTC. Translation gives CASMHGTVGYEQYF. Variable domain in full (rest from reference TRBV5-8 and TRBJ2-7): EAGVTQSPTHLIKTRGQQATLRCSPISGHTSVYWYQQALGLGLQFLLWYDEGEERNRGNFPPRFSGRQFPNYSSELNVNALELEDSALYLCASMHGTVGYEQYFGPGTRLTVT.